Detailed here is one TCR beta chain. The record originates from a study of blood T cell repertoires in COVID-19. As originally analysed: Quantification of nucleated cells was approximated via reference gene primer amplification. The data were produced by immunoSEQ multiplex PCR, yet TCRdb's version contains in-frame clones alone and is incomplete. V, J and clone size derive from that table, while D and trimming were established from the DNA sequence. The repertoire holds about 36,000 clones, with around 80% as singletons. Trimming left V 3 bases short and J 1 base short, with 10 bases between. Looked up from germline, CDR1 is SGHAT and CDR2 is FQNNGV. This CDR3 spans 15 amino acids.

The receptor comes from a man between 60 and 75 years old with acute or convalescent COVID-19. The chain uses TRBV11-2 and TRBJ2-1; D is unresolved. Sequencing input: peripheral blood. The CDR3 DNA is TGTGCCAGCAGCTTCGAGACAACATCCTACAATGAGCAGTTCTTC. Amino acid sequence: CASSFETTSYNEQFF.